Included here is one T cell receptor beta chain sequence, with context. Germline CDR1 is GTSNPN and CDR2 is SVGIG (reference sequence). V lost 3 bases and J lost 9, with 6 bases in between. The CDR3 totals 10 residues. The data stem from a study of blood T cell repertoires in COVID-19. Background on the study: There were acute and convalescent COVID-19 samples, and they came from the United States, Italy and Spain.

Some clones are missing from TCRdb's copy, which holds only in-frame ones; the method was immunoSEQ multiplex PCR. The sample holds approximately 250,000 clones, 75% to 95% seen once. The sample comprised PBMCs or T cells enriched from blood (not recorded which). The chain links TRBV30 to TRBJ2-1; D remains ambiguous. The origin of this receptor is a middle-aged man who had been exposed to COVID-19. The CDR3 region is CAWRQFEQFF. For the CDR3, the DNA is TGTGCCTGGAGACAGTTTGAGCAGTTCTTC.